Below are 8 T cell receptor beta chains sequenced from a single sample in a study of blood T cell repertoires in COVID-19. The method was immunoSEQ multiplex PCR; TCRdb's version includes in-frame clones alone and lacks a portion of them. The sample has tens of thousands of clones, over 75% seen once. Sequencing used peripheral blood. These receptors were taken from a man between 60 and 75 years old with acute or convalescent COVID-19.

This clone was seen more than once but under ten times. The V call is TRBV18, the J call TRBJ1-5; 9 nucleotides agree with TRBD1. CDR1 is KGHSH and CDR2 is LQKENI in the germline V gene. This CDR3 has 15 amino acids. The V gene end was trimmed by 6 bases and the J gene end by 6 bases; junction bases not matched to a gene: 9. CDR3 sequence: CASSSTGGYGQPQHF. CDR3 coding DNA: TGTGCCAGCTCCTCTACAGGGGGCTACGGTCAGCCCCAGCATTTT.

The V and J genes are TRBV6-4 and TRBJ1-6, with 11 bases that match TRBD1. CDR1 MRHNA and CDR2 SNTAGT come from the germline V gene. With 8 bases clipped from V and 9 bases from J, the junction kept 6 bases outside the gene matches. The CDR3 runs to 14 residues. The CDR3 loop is CASGTGGDGSPLHF. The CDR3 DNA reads TGTGCCAGCGGGACAGGGGGTGACGGTTCACCCCTCCACTTT.

CDR3 sequence reads: CASSYTPAGANYGYTF. CDR3 sequence (DNA): TGTGCCAGCAGTTACACCCCGGCAGGCGCGAACTATGGCTACACCTTC. J is TRBJ1-2 and V is TRBV6-5; the D is unclear. V was cut by 2 bases and J by 2 bases, with 15 bases left in between. This CDR3 has 16 residues. The germline V gene has CDR1 MNHEY and CDR2 SVGAGI.

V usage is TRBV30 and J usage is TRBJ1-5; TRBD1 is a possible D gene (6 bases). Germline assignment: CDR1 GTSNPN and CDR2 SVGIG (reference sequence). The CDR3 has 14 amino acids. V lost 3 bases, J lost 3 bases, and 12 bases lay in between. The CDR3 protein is CAWSPQGTNQPQHF. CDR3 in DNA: TGTGCCTGGAGCCCACAGGGTACCAATCAGCCCCAGCATTTT.

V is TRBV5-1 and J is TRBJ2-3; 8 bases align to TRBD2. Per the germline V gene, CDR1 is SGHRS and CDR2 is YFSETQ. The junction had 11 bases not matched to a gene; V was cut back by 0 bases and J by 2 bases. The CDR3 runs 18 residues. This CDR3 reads CASSLAPAGSGVTDTQYF. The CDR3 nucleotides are TGCGCCAGCAGCTTGGCCCCCGCGGGTAGCGGGGTCACAGATACGCAGTATTTT.

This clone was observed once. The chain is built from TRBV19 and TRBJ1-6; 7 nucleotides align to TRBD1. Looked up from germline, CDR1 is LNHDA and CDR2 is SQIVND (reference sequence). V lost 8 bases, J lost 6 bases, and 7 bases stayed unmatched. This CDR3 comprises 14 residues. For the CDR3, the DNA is TGTGCCAGTGGGCCGGGACAGATTAATTCACCCCTCCACTTT. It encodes CASGPGQINSPLHF.

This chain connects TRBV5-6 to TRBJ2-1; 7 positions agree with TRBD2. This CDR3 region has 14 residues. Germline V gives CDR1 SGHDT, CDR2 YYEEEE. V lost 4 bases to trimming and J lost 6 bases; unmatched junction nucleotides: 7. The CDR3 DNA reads TGTGCCAGCAGCATTGGACTAGTGGGCAATGAGCAGTTCTTC. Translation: CASSIGLVGNEQFF.

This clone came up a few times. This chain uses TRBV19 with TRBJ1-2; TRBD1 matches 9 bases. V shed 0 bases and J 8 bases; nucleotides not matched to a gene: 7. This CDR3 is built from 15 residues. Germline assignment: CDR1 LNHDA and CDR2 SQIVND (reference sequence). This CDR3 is CASSIDSGQGKGYTF. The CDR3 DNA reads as TGTGCCAGTAGTATAGACTCGGGACAGGGTAAGGGCTACACCTTC.